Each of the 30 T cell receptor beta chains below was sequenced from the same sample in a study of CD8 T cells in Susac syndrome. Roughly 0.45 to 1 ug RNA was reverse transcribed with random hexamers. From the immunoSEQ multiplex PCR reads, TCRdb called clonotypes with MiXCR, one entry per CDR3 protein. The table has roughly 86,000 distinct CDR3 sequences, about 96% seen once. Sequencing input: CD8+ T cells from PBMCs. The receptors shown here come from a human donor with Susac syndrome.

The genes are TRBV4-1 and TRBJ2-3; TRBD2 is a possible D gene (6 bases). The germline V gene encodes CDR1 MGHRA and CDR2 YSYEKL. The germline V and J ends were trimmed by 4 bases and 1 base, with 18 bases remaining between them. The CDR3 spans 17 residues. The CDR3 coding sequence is TGCGCCAGCAGCCCTGGGGAGGCAGGGATGGGCACAGATACGCAGTATTTT. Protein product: CASSPGEAGMGTDTQYF.

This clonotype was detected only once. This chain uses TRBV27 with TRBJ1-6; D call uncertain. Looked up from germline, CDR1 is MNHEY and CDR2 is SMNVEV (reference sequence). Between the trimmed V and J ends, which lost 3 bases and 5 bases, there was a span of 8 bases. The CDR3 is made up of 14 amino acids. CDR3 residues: CASSFGQDNSPLHF. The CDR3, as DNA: TGTGCCAGCAGTTTCGGCCAGGATAATTCACCCCTCCACTTT.

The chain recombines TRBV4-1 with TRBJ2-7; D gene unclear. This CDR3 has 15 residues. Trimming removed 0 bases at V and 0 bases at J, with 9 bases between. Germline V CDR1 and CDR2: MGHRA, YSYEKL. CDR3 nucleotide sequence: TGCGCCAGCAGCCAAGATACTGGCATCTCCTACGAGCAGTACTTC. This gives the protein CASSQDTGISYEQYF.

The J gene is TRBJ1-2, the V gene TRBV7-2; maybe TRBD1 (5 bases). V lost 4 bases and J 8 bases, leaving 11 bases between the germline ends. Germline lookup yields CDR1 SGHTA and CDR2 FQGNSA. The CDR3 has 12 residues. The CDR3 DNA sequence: TGTGCCAGCAGCTATATCTGGGGGGGCTACACCTTC. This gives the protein CASSYIWGGYTF. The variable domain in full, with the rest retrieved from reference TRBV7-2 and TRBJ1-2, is GAGVSQSPSNKVTEKGKDVELRCDPISGHTALYWYRQSLGQGLEFLIYFQGNSAPDKSGLPSDRFSAERTGGSVSTLTIQRTQQEDSAVYLCASSYIWGGYTFGSGTRLTVV.

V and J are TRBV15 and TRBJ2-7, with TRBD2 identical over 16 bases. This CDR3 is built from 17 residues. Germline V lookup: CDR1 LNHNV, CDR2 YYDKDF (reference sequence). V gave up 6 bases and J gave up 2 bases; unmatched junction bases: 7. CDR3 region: CATRAGLAGGHAYEQYF. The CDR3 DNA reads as TGTGCCACCAGGGCGGGACTAGCGGGAGGGCATGCCTACGAGCAGTACTTC.

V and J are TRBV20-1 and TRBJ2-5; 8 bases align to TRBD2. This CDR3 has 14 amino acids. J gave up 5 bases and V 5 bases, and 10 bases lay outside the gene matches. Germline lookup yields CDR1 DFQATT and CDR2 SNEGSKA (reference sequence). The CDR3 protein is CSAGGLANAETQYF. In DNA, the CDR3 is TGCAGTGCTGGAGGACTAGCCAATGCGGAGACCCAGTACTTC.

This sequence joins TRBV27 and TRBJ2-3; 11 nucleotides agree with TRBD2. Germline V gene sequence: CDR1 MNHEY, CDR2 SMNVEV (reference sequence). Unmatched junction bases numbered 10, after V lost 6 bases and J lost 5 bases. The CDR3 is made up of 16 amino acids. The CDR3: CASSFWLAGGRDTQYF. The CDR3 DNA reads TGTGCCAGCAGCTTCTGGCTAGCGGGGGGCAGAGATACGCAGTATTTT.

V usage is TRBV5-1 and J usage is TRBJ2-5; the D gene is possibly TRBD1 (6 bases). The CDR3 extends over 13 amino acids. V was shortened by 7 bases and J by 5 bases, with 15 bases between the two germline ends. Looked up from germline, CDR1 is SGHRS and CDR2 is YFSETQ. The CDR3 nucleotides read TGCGCCAGCGCCCCGGACAGTCGGGAGACCCAGTACTTC. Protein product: CASAPDSRETQYF.

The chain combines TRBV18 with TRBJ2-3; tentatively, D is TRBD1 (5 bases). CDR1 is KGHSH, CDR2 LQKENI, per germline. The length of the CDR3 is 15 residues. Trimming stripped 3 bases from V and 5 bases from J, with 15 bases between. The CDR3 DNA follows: TGTGCCAGCTCACCGCCAGGGCACCCAAGAGATACGCAGTATTTT. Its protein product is CASSPPGHPRDTQYF.

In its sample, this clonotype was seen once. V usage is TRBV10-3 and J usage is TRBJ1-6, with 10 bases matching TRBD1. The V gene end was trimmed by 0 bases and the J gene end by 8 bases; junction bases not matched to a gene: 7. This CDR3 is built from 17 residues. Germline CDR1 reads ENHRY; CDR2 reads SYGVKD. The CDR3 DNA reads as TGTGCCATCAGTGAGTCTCTTTCCGGGACAGGGGATTCACCCCTCCACTTT. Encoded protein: CAISESLSGTGDSPLHF.

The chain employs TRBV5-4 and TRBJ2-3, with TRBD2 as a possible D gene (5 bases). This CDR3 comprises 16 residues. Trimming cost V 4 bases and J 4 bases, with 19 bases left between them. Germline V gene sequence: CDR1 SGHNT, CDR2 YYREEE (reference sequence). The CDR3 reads CASSTELARPADTQYF. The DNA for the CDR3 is TGTGCCAGCAGCACCGAGCTAGCTCGACCGGCAGATACGCAGTATTTT. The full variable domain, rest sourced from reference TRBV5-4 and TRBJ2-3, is ETGVTQSPTHLIKTRGQQVTLRCSSQSGHNTVSWYQQALGQGPQFIFQYYREEENGRGNFPPRFSGLQFPNYSSELNVNALELDDSALYLCASSTELARPADTQYFGPGTRLTVL.

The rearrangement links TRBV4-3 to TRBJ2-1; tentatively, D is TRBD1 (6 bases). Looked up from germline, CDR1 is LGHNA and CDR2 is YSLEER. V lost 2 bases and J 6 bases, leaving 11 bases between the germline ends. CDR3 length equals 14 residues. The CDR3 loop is CASSQTGQGNEQFF. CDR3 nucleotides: TGCGCCAGCAGCCAAACGGGACAAGGCAATGAGCAGTTCTTC.

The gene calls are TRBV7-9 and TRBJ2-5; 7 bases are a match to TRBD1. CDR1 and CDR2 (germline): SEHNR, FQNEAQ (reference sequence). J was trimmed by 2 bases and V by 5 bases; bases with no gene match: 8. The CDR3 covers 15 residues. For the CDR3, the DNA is TGTGCCAGCAGCACGTGGACAGGCCGACAAGAGACCCAGTACTTC. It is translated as CASSTWTGRQETQYF.

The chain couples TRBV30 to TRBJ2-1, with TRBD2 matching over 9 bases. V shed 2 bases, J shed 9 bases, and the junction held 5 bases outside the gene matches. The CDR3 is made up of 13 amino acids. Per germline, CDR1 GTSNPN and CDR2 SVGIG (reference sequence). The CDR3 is CAWSLRGGGEQFF. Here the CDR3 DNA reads TGTGCCTGGAGTTTGCGGGGGGGCGGTGAGCAGTTCTTC. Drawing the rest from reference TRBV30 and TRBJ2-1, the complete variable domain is SQTIHQWPATLVQPVGSPLSLECTVEGTSNPNLYWYRQAAGRGLQLLFYSVGIGQISSEVPQNLSASRPQDRQFILSSKKLLLSDSGFYLCAWSLRGGGEQFFGPGTRLTVL.

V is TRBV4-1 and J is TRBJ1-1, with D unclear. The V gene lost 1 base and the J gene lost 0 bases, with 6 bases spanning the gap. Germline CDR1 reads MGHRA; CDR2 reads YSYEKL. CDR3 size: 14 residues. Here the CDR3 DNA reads TGCGCCAGCAGCCAAGCTGAGCTGAACACTGAAGCTTTCTTT. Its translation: CASSQAELNTEAFF.

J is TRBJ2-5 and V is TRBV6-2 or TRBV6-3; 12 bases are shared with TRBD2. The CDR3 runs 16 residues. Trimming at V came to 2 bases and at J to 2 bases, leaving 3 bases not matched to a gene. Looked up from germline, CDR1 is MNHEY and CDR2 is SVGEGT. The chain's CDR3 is CASSYPTSGGQETQYF. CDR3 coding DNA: TGTGCCAGCAGTTACCCCACTAGCGGGGGGCAAGAGACCCAGTACTTC.

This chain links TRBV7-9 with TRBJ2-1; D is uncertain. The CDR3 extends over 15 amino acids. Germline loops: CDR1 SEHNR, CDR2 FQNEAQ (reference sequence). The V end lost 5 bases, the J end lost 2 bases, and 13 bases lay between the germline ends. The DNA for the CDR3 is TGTGCCAGCAGCCCCTCGGATGCCGCCTACAATGAGCAGTTCTTC. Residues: CASSPSDAAYNEQFF.

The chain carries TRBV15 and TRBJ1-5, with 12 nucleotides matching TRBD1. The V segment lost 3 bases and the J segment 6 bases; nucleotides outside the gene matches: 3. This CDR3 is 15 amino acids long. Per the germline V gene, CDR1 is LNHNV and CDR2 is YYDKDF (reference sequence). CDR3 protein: CATSRGTGGPQPQHF. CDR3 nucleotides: TGTGCCACCAGCAGGGGGACAGGGGGCCCTCAGCCCCAGCATTTT.

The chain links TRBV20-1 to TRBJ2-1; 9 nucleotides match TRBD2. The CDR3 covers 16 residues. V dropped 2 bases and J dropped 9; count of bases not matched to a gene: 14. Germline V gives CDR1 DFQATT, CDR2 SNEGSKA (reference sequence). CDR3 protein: CSARPRLAGGPGEQFF. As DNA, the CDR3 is TGCAGTGCTAGACCCCGACTGGCGGGGGGGCCAGGTGAGCAGTTCTTC.

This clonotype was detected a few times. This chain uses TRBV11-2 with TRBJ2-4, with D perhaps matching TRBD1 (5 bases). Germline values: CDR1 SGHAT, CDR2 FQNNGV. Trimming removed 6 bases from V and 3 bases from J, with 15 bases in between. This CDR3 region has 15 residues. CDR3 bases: TGTGCCAGCAGAGACATGAGGCAGGGCAAAAACATTCAGTACTTC. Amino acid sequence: CASRDMRQGKNIQYF.

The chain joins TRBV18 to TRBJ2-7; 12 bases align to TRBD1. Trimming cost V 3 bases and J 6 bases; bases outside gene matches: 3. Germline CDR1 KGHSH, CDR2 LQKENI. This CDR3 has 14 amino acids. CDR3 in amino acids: CASSPGQGAFEQYF. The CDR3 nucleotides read TGTGCCAGCTCACCGGGACAGGGGGCTTTCGAGCAGTACTTC. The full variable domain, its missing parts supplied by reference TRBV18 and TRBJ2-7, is NAGVMQNPRHLVRRRGQEARLRCSPMKGHSHVYWYRQLPEEGLKFMVYLQKENIIDESGMPKERFSAEFPKEGPSILRIQQVVRGDSAAYFCASSPGQGAFEQYFGPGTRLTVT.

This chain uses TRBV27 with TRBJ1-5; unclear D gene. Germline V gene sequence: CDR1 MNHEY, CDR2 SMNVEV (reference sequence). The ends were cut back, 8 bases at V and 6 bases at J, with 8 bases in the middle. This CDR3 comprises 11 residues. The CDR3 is CASRRGQPQHF. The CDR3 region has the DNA TGTGCCAGCCGTCGGGGTCAGCCCCAGCATTTT.

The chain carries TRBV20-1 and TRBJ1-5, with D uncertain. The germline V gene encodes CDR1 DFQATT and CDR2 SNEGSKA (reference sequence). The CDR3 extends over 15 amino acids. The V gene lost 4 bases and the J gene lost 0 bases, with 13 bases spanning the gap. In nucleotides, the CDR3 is TGCAGTGCTAACGGAGCAGCTTCTAGCAATCAGCCCCAGCATTTT. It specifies CSANGAASSNQPQHF.

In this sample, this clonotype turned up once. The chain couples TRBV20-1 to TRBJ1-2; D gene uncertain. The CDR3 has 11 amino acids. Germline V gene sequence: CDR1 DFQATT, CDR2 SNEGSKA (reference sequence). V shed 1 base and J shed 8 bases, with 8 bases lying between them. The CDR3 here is CSARALEGYTF. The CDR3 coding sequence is TGCAGTGCTAGAGCCCTCGAAGGCTACACCTTC.

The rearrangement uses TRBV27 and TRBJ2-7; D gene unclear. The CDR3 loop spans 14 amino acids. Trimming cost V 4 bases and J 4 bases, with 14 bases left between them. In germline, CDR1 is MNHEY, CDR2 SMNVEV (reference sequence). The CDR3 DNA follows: TGTGCCAGCAGTTCGGGTTTCTACGGGTACGAGCAGTACTTC. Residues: CASSSGFYGYEQYF.

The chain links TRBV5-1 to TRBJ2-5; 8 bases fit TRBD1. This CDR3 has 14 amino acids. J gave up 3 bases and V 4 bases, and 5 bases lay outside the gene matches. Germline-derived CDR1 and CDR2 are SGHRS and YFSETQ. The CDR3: CASSPGQGKETQYF. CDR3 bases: TGCGCCAGCAGCCCCGGACAGGGAAAAGAGACCCAGTACTTC.

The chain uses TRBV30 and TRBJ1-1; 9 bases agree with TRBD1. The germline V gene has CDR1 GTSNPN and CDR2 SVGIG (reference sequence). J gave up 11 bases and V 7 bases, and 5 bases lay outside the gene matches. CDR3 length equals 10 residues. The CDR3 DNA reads TGTGCCTCGTCGGACAGGGGCGCTTTCTTT. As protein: CASSDRGAFF. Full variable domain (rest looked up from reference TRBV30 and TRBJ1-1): SQTIHQWPATLVQPVGSPLSLECTVEGTSNPNLYWYRQAAGRGLQLLFYSVGIGQISSEVPQNLSASRPQDRQFILSSKKLLLSDSGFYLCASSDRGAFFGQGTRLTVV.

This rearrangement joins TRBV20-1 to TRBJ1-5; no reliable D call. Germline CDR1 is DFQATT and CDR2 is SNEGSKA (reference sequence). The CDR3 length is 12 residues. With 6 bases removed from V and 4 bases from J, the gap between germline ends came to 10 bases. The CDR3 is CSAGPGNQPQHF. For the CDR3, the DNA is TGCAGTGCCGGGCCAGGAAATCAGCCCCAGCATTTT.

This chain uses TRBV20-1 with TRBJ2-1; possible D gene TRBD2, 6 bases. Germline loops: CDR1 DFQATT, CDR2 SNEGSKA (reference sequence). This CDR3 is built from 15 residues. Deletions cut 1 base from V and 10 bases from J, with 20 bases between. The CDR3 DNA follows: TGCAGTGCTAGAGGACGGAATAGCTGGGGAGGCGAGCAGTTCTTC. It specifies CSARGRNSWGGEQFF.

In nucleotides, the CDR3 is TGTGCCAGCAGTTTCCGGGGAACGTTTCAGCCCCAGCATTTT. Translated, it gives CASSFRGTFQPQHF. The rearrangement uses TRBV28 and TRBJ1-5; no definite D call. The germline CDR1 and CDR2 sequences are MDHEN and SYDVKM. The CDR3 has 14 residues. V was cut by 3 bases and J by 6 bases, with 12 bases left in between.